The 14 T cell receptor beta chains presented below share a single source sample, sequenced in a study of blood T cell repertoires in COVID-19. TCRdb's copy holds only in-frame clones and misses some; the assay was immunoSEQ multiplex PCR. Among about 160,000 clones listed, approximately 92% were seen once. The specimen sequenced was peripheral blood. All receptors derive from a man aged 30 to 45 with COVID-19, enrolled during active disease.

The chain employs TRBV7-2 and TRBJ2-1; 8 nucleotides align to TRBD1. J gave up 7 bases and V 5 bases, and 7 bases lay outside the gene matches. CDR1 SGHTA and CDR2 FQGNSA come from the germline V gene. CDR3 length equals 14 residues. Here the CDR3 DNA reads TGTGCCAGCAGCCCCCGGGACAGGATAAATGAGCAGTTCTTC. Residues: CASSPRDRINEQFF.

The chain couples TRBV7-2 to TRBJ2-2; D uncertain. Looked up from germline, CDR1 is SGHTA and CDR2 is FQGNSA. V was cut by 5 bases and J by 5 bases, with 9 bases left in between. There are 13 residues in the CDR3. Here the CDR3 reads CASSIQRTGELFF. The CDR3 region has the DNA TGTGCCAGCAGCATTCAGAGGACCGGGGAGCTGTTTTTT. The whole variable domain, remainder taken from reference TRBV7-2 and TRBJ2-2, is GAGVSQSPSNKVTEKGKDVELRCDPISGHTALYWYRQSLGQGLEFLIYFQGNSAPDKSGLPSDRFSAERTGGSVSTLTIQRTQQEDSAVYLCASSIQRTGELFFGEGSRLTVL.

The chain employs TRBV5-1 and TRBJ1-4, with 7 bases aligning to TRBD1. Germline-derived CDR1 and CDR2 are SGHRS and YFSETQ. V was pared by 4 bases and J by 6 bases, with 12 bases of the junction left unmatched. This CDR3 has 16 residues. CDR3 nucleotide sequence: TGCGCCAGCAGCACGGGACAGCTCGGAGTAGATGAAAAACTGTTTTTT. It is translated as CASSTGQLGVDEKLFF.

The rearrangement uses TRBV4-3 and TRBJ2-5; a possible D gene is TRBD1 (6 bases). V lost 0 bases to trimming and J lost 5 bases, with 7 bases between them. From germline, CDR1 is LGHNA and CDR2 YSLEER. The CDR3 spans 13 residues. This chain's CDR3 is CASSQEQGETQYF. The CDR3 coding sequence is TGCGCCAGCAGCCAAGAGCAGGGGGAGACCCAGTACTTC.

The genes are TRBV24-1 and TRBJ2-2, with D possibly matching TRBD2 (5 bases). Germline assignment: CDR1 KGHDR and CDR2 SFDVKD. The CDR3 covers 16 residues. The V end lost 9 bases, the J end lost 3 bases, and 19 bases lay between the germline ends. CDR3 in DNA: TGTGCCACCTCCCTTGGAGGTCGCGCGGACACCGGGGAGCTGTTTTTT. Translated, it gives CATSLGGRADTGELFF.

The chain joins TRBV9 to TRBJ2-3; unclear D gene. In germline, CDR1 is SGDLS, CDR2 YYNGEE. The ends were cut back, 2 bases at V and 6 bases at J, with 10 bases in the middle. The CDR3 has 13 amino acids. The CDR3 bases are TGTGCCAGCAGCGTTTTCGGGTGGGATACGCAGTATTTT. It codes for CASSVFGWDTQYF. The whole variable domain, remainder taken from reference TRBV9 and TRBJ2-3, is DSGVTQTPKHLITATGQRVTLRCSPRSGDLSVYWYQQSLDQGLQFLIQYYNGEERAKGNILERFSAQQFPDLHSELNLSSLELGDSALYFCASSVFGWDTQYFGPGTRLTVL.

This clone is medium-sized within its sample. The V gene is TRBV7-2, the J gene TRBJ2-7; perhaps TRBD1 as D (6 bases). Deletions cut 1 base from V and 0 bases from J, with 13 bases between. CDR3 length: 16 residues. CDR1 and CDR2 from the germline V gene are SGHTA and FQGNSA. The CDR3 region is CASSLGADSLSYEQYF. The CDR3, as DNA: TGTGCCAGCAGCTTAGGGGCGGACAGCCTCTCCTACGAGCAGTACTTC.

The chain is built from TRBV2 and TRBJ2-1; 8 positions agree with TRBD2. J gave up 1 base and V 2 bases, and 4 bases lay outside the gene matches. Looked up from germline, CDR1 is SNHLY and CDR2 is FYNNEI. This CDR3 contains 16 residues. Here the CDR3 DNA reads TGTGCCAGCAGTGAAATGACGGGAGGGTCCTACAATGAGCAGTTCTTC. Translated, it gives CASSEMTGGSYNEQFF.

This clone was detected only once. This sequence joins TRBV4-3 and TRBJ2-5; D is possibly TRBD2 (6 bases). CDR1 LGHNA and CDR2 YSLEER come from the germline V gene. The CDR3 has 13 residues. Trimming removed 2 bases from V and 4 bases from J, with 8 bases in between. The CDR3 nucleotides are TGCGCCAGCAGCCAATCGGGAGTAGAGACCCAGTACTTC. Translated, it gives CASSQSGVETQYF.

CDR3 sequence: CASSEASGANTEAFF. For the CDR3, the DNA is TGTGCCAGCAGTGAAGCGTCAGGGGCGAACACTGAAGCTTTCTTT. The V gene is TRBV25-1, the J gene TRBJ1-1, with D tentatively TRBD1 (6 bases). The CDR3 extends over 15 amino acids. V lost 2 bases and J 1 base, leaving 11 bases between the germline ends. The germline V gene encodes CDR1 MGHDK and CDR2 SYGVNS.

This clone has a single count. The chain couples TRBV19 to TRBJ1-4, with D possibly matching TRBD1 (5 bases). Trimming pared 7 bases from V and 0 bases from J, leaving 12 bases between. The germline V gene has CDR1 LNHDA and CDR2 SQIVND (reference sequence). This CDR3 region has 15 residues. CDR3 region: CASKGRDPTNEKLFF. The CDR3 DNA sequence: TGTGCCAGTAAGGGGAGGGACCCAACTAATGAAAAACTGTTTTTT.

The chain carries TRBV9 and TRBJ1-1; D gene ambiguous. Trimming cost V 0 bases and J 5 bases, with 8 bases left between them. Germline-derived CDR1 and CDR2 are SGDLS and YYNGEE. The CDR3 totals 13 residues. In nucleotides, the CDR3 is TGTGCCAGCAGCGTAGGCGTTGGTACTGAAGCTTTCTTT. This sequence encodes CASSVGVGTEAFF.

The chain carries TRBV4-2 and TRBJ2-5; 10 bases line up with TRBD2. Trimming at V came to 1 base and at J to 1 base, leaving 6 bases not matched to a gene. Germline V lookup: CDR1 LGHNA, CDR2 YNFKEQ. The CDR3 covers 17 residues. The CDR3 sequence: CASSQVAGGPSQETQYF. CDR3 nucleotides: TGTGCCAGCAGCCAAGTAGCGGGGGGCCCTTCCCAAGAGACCCAGTACTTC.

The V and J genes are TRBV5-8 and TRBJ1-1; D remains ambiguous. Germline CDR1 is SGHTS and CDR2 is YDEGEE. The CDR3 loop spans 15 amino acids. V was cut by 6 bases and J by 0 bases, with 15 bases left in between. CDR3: CASTPSGEMNTEAFF. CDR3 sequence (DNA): TGTGCCAGCACCCCGAGCGGGGAGATGAACACTGAAGCTTTCTTT.